Below, 30 T cell receptor beta chains from the same sample are listed, as sequenced in a study of tumor-infiltrating lymphocytes in primary liver carcinoma. For blood RNA, unsorted whole blood served as the source, and germline DNA was extracted too. TCR beta cDNA was prepared out of roughly 0.45 ug total RNA by means of a constant-region primer. Three-round nested multiplex PCR performed with slightly modified ARM-PCR produced the TCR beta libraries. In the first two PCR rounds, TRBV1-TRBV30 forward primers were paired with a C-beta reverse primer, and each round lasted around 10 cycles. TCRdb called the multiplex PCR reads again in MiXCR, with one record for every CDR3 protein. The table includes 300,000 to 350,000 distinct CDR3 sequences, 65% detected once. The specimen sequenced was peripheral blood. These receptors all come from a man aged 40-50 years with primary liver carcinoma and hepatitis B virus infection.

In regard to this clonotype: The conserved final phenylalanine or tryptophan is absent from the CDR3, which likely points to a read error. The gene calls are TRBV6-2 or TRBV6-3 and TRBJ1-1, with D unresolved. The CDR3 contains 14 residues. Germline CDR1 reads MNHEY; CDR2 reads SVGEGT. Trimming pared 2 bases from V and 0 bases from J, leaving 7 bases between. The CDR3 loop is CASSYLAMNTEAFL. CDR3 in DNA: TGTGCCAGCAGTTACCTGGCGATGAACACTGAAGCTTTCCTT.

As concerns this clonotype: A read error may account for a junction end that differs from germline. This chain connects TRBV12-3 or TRBV12-4 to TRBJ2-7; possibly TRBD2 for D (6 bases). The CDR3 length is 15 residues. CDR3 sequence (DNA): TGTGACAGCAGTTTCCTCCTAGGAGGGGCAGTCGAGCAGTACTTT. Its protein product is CDSSFLLGGAVEQYF.

The chain employs TRBV5-6 and TRBJ2-7, with TRBD1 as a possible D gene (5 bases). CDR1 SGHDT and CDR2 YYEEEE come from the germline V gene. Deletions cut 0 bases from V and 3 bases from J, with 7 bases between. The CDR3 is 13 amino acids. The CDR3 sequence: CASSLAQGYEQYF. In nucleotides, the CDR3 is TGTGCCAGCAGCTTGGCCCAGGGCTACGAGCAGTACTTC.

In regard to this clonotype: A much larger clone differs by one base, so this may be a read error. The chain recombines TRBV10-3 with TRBJ2-1, with D unresolved. The V gene's germline CDR1 is ENHRY and CDR2 SYGVKD. The CDR3 contains 14 residues. Trimming pared 6 bases from V and 5 bases from J, leaving 14 bases between. CDR3 in DNA: TGTGCCATCAGCCAGCAGGATTCCCACAATGAGCAGTTCTTC. Amino acid sequence: CAISQQDSHNEQFF.

Concerning this clonotype itself: This may stem from a read error, because a much larger clone lies one nucleotide away. The V and J genes are TRBV10-3 and TRBJ2-1; D call uncertain. In germline, CDR1 is ENHRY, CDR2 SYGVKD. CDR3 length equals 16 residues. CDR3 region: CAISESVESSYYEQFF. The CDR3 region has the DNA TGTGCCATCAGTGAGTCGGTTGAGAGCTCCTACTATGAGCAGTTCTTC.

A note on this clonotype: Since no conserved phenylalanine or tryptophan closes the CDR3, a read error is the likely cause. The rearrangement links TRBV11-2 to TRBJ2-1, with D perhaps being TRBD1 or TRBD2 (6 bases each). The CDR3 is made up of 13 amino acids. The V gene's germline CDR1 is SGHAT and CDR2 FQNNGV. The V end was cut by 5 bases, the J end by 9 bases, with 14 bases between. Here the CDR3 reads CASSPDKGGEQFL. CDR3 DNA sequence: TGTGCCAGCAGCCCCGACAAGGGGGGTGAGCAGTTCCTC.

About this clonotype itself: The junction and the germline gene differ at one end; a read error may be behind it. This chain joins TRBV5-6 and TRBJ2-7; 10 nucleotides match TRBD2. The CDR3 has 15 residues. Germline loops: CDR1 SGHDT, CDR2 YYEEEE. The CDR3 DNA is TGTGCCAACAGCTTGTTTCTAGCGGGAGTTTACGAGCAGTACTTC. This sequence encodes CANSLFLAGVYEQYF.

Of note for this clonotype: This clone may be a read error of a much larger clone one base away. The V call is TRBV13, the J call TRBJ2-1; D might be TRBD1 or TRBD2, each matching 5 bases. This CDR3 is built from 11 residues. Looked up from germline, CDR1 is PRHDT and CDR2 is FYEKMQ (reference sequence). V shed 6 bases and J shed 12 bases, with 12 bases lying between them. The CDR3 DNA reads as TGTGCCAGCAGTCGGAACGGGGCGCAGTTCTTC. Translation: CASSRNGAQFF.

This clonotype was seen more than once but under ten times. The chain carries TRBV7-9 and TRBJ2-5; 8 bases fit TRBD1. Germline V gives CDR1 SEHNR, CDR2 FQNEAQ (reference sequence). The length of the CDR3 is 15 residues. V gave up 5 bases and J gave up 1 base; unmatched junction bases: 6. The chain's CDR3 is CASSLGQGGQETQYF. The CDR3, as DNA: TGTGCCAGCAGCCTCGGACAGGGAGGCCAAGAGACCCAGTACTTC. Full variable domain (missing parts from reference TRBV7-9 and TRBJ2-5): DTGVSQNPRHKITKRGQNVTFRCDPISEHNRLYWYRQTLGQGPEFLTYFQNEAQLEKSRLLSDRFSAERPKGSFSTLEIQRTEQGDSAMYLCASSLGQGGQETQYFGPGTRLLVL.

Points on this clonotype: As the CDR3 is not closed by the conserved phenylalanine or tryptophan, this likely results from a read error. The rearrangement joins TRBV11-2 to TRBJ2-5; D might be TRBD2 (5 bases). Germline lookup yields CDR1 SGHAT and CDR2 FQNNGV. There are 18 residues in the CDR3. The CDR3: CISSLARLALGKKETQYL. CDR3 coding DNA: TGTATCAGCAGCTTAGCGAGGCTAGCCCTGGGAAAAAAAGAGACCCAGTACCTC.

To note about this clonotype: One end of the junction is discordant with germline, which a read error may explain. This rearrangement joins TRBV11-2 to TRBJ2-4; maybe TRBD2 (5 bases). CDR1 and CDR2 (germline): SGHAT, FQNNGV. The CDR3 has 18 residues. CDR3: CASNLDQIEPLARNIQYF. The CDR3 DNA sequence: TGTGCCAGCAACTTAGATCAGATAGAACCTCTAGCCAGAAACATTCAGTACTTC.

The J gene is TRBJ2-7, the V gene TRBV7-9, with 8 bases that match TRBD2. From germline, CDR1 is SEHNR and CDR2 FQNEAQ (reference sequence). The ends lost 4 bases at V and 6 bases at J; junction bases unmatched: 11. The CDR3 is 15 residues long. This CDR3 is CASSSTGKREFEQYF. For the CDR3, the DNA is TGTGCCAGCAGCTCCACGGGAAAGCGGGAGTTCGAGCAGTACTTC.

As regards this clonotype: Being one base from a much bigger clone, this may be a read error. This sequence joins TRBV6-1 and TRBJ2-3, with 7 bases aligning to TRBD1. In germline, CDR1 is MNHNS, CDR2 SASEGT. This CDR3 is 15 amino acids long. CDR3 region: CASSEEDRVRDTHYF. CDR3 nucleotide sequence: TGTGCCAGCAGTGAAGAAGACAGGGTGAGGGATACGCATTATTTT.

The CDR3 DNA reads as TGTGCCAGCAGTTACAGGGACAGAACTAATGAAAAACTGTTTTTT. This translates into CASSYRDRTNEKLFF. The chain combines TRBV6-2 or TRBV6-3 with TRBJ1-4; the match to TRBD1 covers 7 bases. Trimming removed 2 bases from V and 1 base from J; junction bases left unmatched: 1. CDR3 length: 15 residues. CDR1 and CDR2 (germline): MNHEY, SVGEGT.

Note on this clonotype: Relative to the germline gene, one junction end is altered; a read error may explain this. The chain uses TRBV11-2 and TRBJ2-1; unclear D gene. This CDR3 comprises 12 residues. Germline CDR1 and CDR2: SGHAT and FQNNGV. In DNA, the CDR3 is TGTGCCAGCAACTTAGATCGCAATGAACAGTTCTTC. Translated: CASNLDRNEQFF.

This clonotype occurred many times. The chain recombines TRBV6-2 or TRBV6-3 with TRBJ2-7; TRBD1 agrees at 10 bases. J lost 1 base, V lost 4 bases, and 4 bases had no gene match. The germline V gene encodes CDR1 MNHEY and CDR2 SVGEGT. The CDR3 runs 15 residues. CDR3 in DNA: TGTGCCAGCAGTTGGACAGGGGGAAGTTCCTACGAGCAGTACTTC. Protein sequence: CASSWTGGSSYEQYF.

A remark on this clonotype: A clone one base away is much larger, so this may be a read error. The gene calls are TRBV12-3 or TRBV12-4 and TRBJ1-1; a weak D match, TRBD1 (6 bases). The CDR3 totals 14 residues. Trimming took off 5 bases at V and 11 bases at J, with 21 bases between the two ends. Written as DNA, the CDR3 is TGTGCCAGCAGTCCAGGGGACGGGAACGGCAGGGCTTTCTTT. Protein product: CASSPGDGNGRAFF.

This clonotype was seen repeatedly, ten times or more. The chain recombines TRBV10-3 with TRBJ1-2; 7 positions agree with TRBD1. The CDR3 is 15 amino acids. Germline CDR1 and CDR2: ENHRY and SYGVKD. Trimming removed 4 bases from V and 0 bases from J; junction bases left unmatched: 5. The CDR3 DNA reads TGTGCCATCAGTGGGGTGACAGGGACTAACTATGGCTACACCTTC. Translating it yields CAISGVTGTNYGYTF.

Comment on this clonotype: This could be a read error, since a much larger clone is one nucleotide away. Since the CDR3 does not end with the conserved phenylalanine or tryptophan, this likely comes from a read error. V and J are TRBV6-1 and TRBJ2-7; weak D call: TRBD2 (6 bases). The germline V gene encodes CDR1 MNHNS and CDR2 SASEGT. Trimming removed 7 bases from V and 2 bases from J, with 15 bases in between. The CDR3 runs to 14 residues. CDR3 region: CASILLGGAYEQYS. Here the CDR3 DNA reads TGTGCCAGCATACTGCTGGGGGGAGCCTACGAGCAGTACTCC.

This clonotype appeared a single time. One junction end does not reproduce the germline sequence, and a read error may be involved. The chain combines TRBV11-2 with TRBJ2-1, with 9 nucleotides matching TRBD2. Looked up from germline, CDR1 is SGHAT and CDR2 is FQNNGV. CDR3 length: 17 amino acids. In nucleotides, the CDR3 is TGTACCAGCAGCTTACAGACTAGCGGACTCAATACAATGAGACAGTTCTTC. It yields the protein CTSSLQTSGLNTMRQFF.

This clonotype was observed many times. This chain connects TRBV5-5 to TRBJ1-1; D unclear. This CDR3 is 15 amino acids long. Germline values: CDR1 SGHKS, CDR2 YYEKEE (reference sequence). Trimming took 0 bases from V and 0 from J, leaving 9 bases between them. CDR3 coding DNA: TGTGCCAGCAGCTTGGTCGGTAACCTGAACACTGAAGCTTTCTTT. Amino acid sequence: CASSLVGNLNTEAFF.

CDR3 protein: CASSLATGVKRANVLTF. DNA of the CDR3: TGCGCCAGCAGCTTGGCGACAGGTGTTAAACGGGCCAACGTCCTGACTTTC. The chain couples TRBV5-1 to TRBJ2-6; the D gene is possibly TRBD1 (6 bases). Germline values: CDR1 SGHRS, CDR2 YFSETQ. The CDR3 consists of 17 residues. Trimming took off 0 bases at V and 5 bases at J, with 15 bases between the two ends. Filled out from reference TRBV5-1 and TRBJ2-6, the complete variable domain reads KAGVTQTPRYLIKTRGQQVTLSCSPISGHRSVSWYQQTPGQGLQFLFEYFSETQRNKGNFPGRFSGRQFSNSRSEMNVSTLELGDSALYLCASSLATGVKRANVLTFGAGSRLTVL.

V and J are TRBV7-9 and TRBJ2-7; D is perhaps TRBD2 (5 bases). The germline V gene encodes CDR1 SEHNR and CDR2 FQNEAQ (reference sequence). The CDR3 has 15 amino acids. The V and J ends lost 4 bases and 7 bases respectively, with 20 bases between them. The CDR3 is CASSSGTRGPSEQYF. Written as DNA, the CDR3 is TGTGCCAGCAGCTCAGGAACGAGAGGGCCTAGTGAGCAGTACTTC.

This clonotype showed up just once. At one end, the junction sequence differs from germline, possibly due to a read error. The chain combines TRBV4-1 with TRBJ2-1; the D is unclear. Per the germline V gene, CDR1 is MGHRA and CDR2 is YSYEKL. This CDR3 is 15 amino acids long. CDR3: CASSPLGDNTNDQFF. DNA for the CDR3: TGCGCCAGCAGCCCGCTCGGTGACAACACCAATGATCAGTTCTTC.

This clonotype came up many times. The chain recombines TRBV4-1 with TRBJ2-1; 11 positions match TRBD2. Trimming cost V 5 bases and J 5 bases; bases outside gene matches: 11. There are 17 residues in the CDR3. The V gene's germline CDR1 is MGHRA and CDR2 YSYEKL. The CDR3 spells CASSNPLSGRVNNEQFF. CDR3 DNA sequence: TGCGCCAGCAGCAACCCTCTTAGCGGGAGGGTAAACAATGAGCAGTTCTTC.

About this clonotype itself: The junction differs from germline at one of its ends, possibly a read error. This chain connects TRBV11-2 to TRBJ1-2, with D hard to call. The CDR3 runs 14 residues. Germline CDR1 reads SGHAT; CDR2 reads FQNNGV. CDR3 nucleotides: TGTGCCAGCAGCTTAGGGCGGGGAAACTATGGCTGCACCTTC. Protein sequence: CASSLGRGNYGCTF.

In this sample, this clonotype turned up many times. The J gene is TRBJ1-1, the V gene TRBV14; 8 positions agree with TRBD1. Germline V gives CDR1 SGHDN, CDR2 FVKESK. The junction had 3 bases not matched to a gene; V was cut back by 2 bases and J by 4 bases. This CDR3 has 14 amino acids. CDR3 residues: CASSQNRGATEAFF. DNA for the CDR3: TGTGCCAGCAGCCAAAACAGGGGGGCCACTGAAGCTTTCTTT.

About this clonotype itself: A much larger clone differs by one base, so this may be a read error. The rearrangement links TRBV6-2 or TRBV6-3 to TRBJ2-7; D remains unclear. CDR3 length: 14 amino acids. Germline V gives CDR1 MNHEY, CDR2 SVGEGT. CDR3 sequence reads: CASSQDRVSYKQYF. The CDR3 nucleotides read TGTGCCAGCAGCCAGGATAGAGTCTCCTACAAGCAGTACTTC.

To note about this clonotype: Relative to the germline gene, one junction end is altered; a read error may explain this. CDR3 coding DNA: TGTGTCAGCTTAACGTCGGGAGGAACTTACAATGAGGAGTTCTTC. Residues: CVSLTSGGTYNEEFF. The chain carries TRBV11-2 and TRBJ2-1; 7 bases map to TRBD2. Germline V gene data show CDR1 as SGHAT and CDR2 as FQNNGV. This CDR3 region has 15 residues.

This chain joins TRBV7-9 and TRBJ2-2, with a tentative D call TRBD2 (5 bases). The germline CDR1 and CDR2 sequences are SEHNR and FQNEAQ (reference sequence). Trimming left V 5 bases short and J 4 bases short, with 17 bases between. This CDR3 region has 16 residues. The CDR3 reads CASSNGGLTTTGELFF. As DNA, the CDR3 is TGTGCCAGCAGCAACGGAGGCCTAACGACCACCGGGGAGCTGTTTTTT.